Below are 26 T cell receptor beta chains sequenced from a single sample in a study of blood T cell repertoires in COVID-19. Method: immunoSEQ multiplex PCR; TCRdb's copy keeps in-frame clones and lacks some. The data show approximately 200,000 clones, with about 85% seen just once and about 5.1% held by the top ten. Sequenced input: peripheral blood. The receptors were gathered from a woman aged 60 to 75 who had recovered from COVID-19.

This chain connects TRBV6-6 to TRBJ1-2, with 10 bases lining up with TRBD1. J lost 6 bases, V lost 6 bases, and 4 bases had no gene match. The CDR3 is made up of 13 amino acids. Germline values: CDR1 MNHNY, CDR2 SVGAGI (reference sequence). CDR3 in amino acids: CASRGQGFHGYTF. The CDR3 nucleotides are TGTGCCAGCAGGGGACAGGGGTTCCATGGCTACACCTTC.

This clone was seen only a few times. The chain employs TRBV29-1 and TRBJ1-3; a weak D match, TRBD1 (5 bases). Germline CDR1 and CDR2: SQVTM and ANQGSEA. V lost 6 bases and J lost 0, with 9 bases in between. CDR3 size: 13 residues. CDR3 protein: CSVEQGSGNTIYF. The CDR3 region has the DNA TGCAGCGTGGAGCAGGGCTCTGGAAACACCATATATTTT.

This clone was seen ten or more times. The chain couples TRBV6-1 to TRBJ2-3; 10 nucleotides line up with TRBD2. CDR3 length: 18 amino acids. Germline lookup yields CDR1 MNHNS and CDR2 SASEGT. V gave up 2 bases and J gave up 7 bases; unmatched junction bases: 15. CDR3 DNA sequence: TGTGCCAGCAGTGAAAGGTTAGGGCTAGCGGGGGCCTTTCATACGCAGTATTTT. Its protein is CASSERLGLAGAFHTQYF.

V gene TRBV7-9 combines with J gene TRBJ1-4, with D perhaps matching TRBD1 (6 bases). The CDR3 spans 14 residues. Germline assignment: CDR1 SEHNR and CDR2 FQNEAQ (reference sequence). Trimming took off 5 bases at V and 2 bases at J, with 9 bases between the two ends. The DNA of the CDR3 is TGTGCCAGCAGCCCCGGACAGACTAATGAAAAACTGTTTTTT. It translates to CASSPGQTNEKLFF.

This clone was detected once. The gene calls are TRBV19 and TRBJ2-3, with D unclear. CDR3 size: 14 residues. Germline V gives CDR1 LNHDA, CDR2 SQIVND (reference sequence). V was trimmed by 1 base and J by 0 bases, leaving 5 bases between them. CDR3 DNA: TGTGCCAGTAGTATAGTTATTAGCACAGATACGCAGTATTTT. It translates to CASSIVISTDTQYF.

V is TRBV6-1 and J is TRBJ1-2; D possibly corresponds to TRBD1 (5 bases). This CDR3 has 16 amino acids. Trimming cost V 4 bases and J 2 bases, with 17 bases left between them. Germline V CDR1 and CDR2: MNHNS, SASEGT. In nucleotides, the CDR3 is TGTGCCAGCAGTGCCCTATTTGGAGGGGCGAACTATGGCTACACCTTC. This codes for CASSALFGGANYGYTF.

CDR3 sequence reads: CAWSPLAPYEQYF. In DNA, the CDR3 is TGTGCCTGGAGTCCCTTGGCCCCCTACGAGCAGTACTTC. This chain uses TRBV30 with TRBJ2-7; D ambiguous. The CDR3 is 13 amino acids. Between the trimmed V and J ends, which lost 2 bases and 2 bases, there was a span of 10 bases. CDR1 and CDR2 from the germline V gene are GTSNPN and SVGIG (reference sequence).

The genes are TRBV3-1 (or the pseudogene TRBV3-2) and TRBJ2-5; 12 bases are a match to TRBD2. The CDR3 has 19 residues. J gave up 6 bases and V 0 bases, and 14 bases lay outside the gene matches. Germline CDR1 is LGHDT and CDR2 is YNNKEL (reference sequence). The CDR3 loop reads CASSQDASGGASGQKTQYF. The CDR3, as DNA: TGTGCCAGCAGCCAAGACGCTAGCGGGGGGGCCTCGGGCCAGAAGACCCAGTACTTC.

This clone was seen repeatedly, ten times or more. The gene calls are TRBV7-9 and TRBJ2-5; TRBD1 aligns across 9 bases. After removal of 5 bases from V and 0 bases from J, the junction contained 7 bases not matched to a gene. Per germline, CDR1 SEHNR and CDR2 FQNEAQ (reference sequence). The length of the CDR3 is 16 residues. DNA for the CDR3: TGTGCCAGCAGCATCCAGGACAGGGGTTACCAAGAGACCCAGTACTTC. This gives the protein CASSIQDRGYQETQYF.

In DNA form, the CDR3 reads TGTGCCAGCAGCCAAGACGCGACAGGGGAATATGGCTACACCTTC. Its protein is CASSQDATGEYGYTF. The rearrangement uses TRBV3-1 (or the pseudogene TRBV3-2) and TRBJ1-2, with TRBD1 matching over 8 bases. The CDR3 extends over 15 amino acids. The J segment lost 5 bases and the V segment lost 0 bases, leaving 5 bases of the junction unmatched. Germline V gene sequence: CDR1 LGHDT, CDR2 YNNKEL (reference sequence).

V is TRBV3-1 (or the pseudogene TRBV3-2) and J is TRBJ1-3, with 7 bases fitting TRBD1. J was trimmed by 16 bases and V by 3 bases; bases with no gene match: 9. This CDR3 has 12 amino acids. Germline V CDR1 and CDR2: LGHDT, YNNKEL (reference sequence). The CDR3 region is CASSQGFRGTYF. As DNA, the CDR3 is TGTGCCAGCAGCCAGGGATTCAGGGGGACCTATTTT.

This chain connects TRBV23-1 to TRBJ2-4; 7 nucleotides line up with TRBD2. TRBV23-1 is annotated as an ORF whose role is uncertain. V shed 1 base, J shed 0 bases, and the junction held 9 bases outside the gene matches. The CDR3 is made up of 18 amino acids. For the CDR3, the DNA is TGCGCCAGCAGTCAATGGCCGGGGGGATACTTAGCCAAAAACATTCAGTACTTC. This gives the protein CASSQWPGGYLAKNIQYF.

The CDR3 here is CASSSRTSGTYEQYF. CDR3 nucleotides: TGCGCCAGCAGCTCACGGACTAGCGGAACTTACGAGCAGTACTTC. J is TRBJ2-7 and V is TRBV4-1, with 10 bases that match TRBD2. The CDR3 consists of 15 residues. Trimming cost V 5 bases and J 4 bases; bases outside gene matches: 8. Germline V gene lookup returns CDR1 MGHRA and CDR2 YSYEKL.

The chain carries TRBV7-3 and TRBJ2-3; the D gene is possibly TRBD2 (6 bases). V shed 5 bases and J shed 0 bases, with 9 bases lying between them. The CDR3 has 14 residues. Germline V gene sequence: CDR1 SGHTA, CDR2 FQGTGA. Here the CDR3 DNA reads TGTGCCAGCAGCCCGGGGACTAGCACAGATACGCAGTATTTT. It translates to CASSPGTSTDTQYF.

Worth noting for this clone: The sample contains more than one DNA sequence encoding this CDR3. J is TRBJ2-5 and V is TRBV5-1; weak D call: TRBD2 (5 bases). Germline V lookup: CDR1 SGHRS, CDR2 YFSETQ. V was cut by 1 base and J by 1 base, with 5 bases left in between. This CDR3 has 13 amino acids. The CDR3 sequence: CASSLRGQETQYF. CDR3 nucleotide sequence: TGCGCCAGCAGCTTGCGGGGCCAAGAGACCCAGTACTTC.

J is TRBJ2-5 and V is TRBV7-2; TRBD2 is a possible D gene (6 bases). V gave up 2 bases and J gave up 9 bases, with 13 bases separating them. This CDR3 has 13 residues. The germline V gene encodes CDR1 SGHTA and CDR2 FQGNSA. Here the CDR3 DNA reads TGTGCCAGCAGCTTAAATGGGTCGGGGGCCCAGTACTTC. Translated, it gives CASSLNGSGAQYF.

The gene calls are TRBV7-8 and TRBJ1-1; D gene ambiguous. This CDR3 spans 13 amino acids. V was clipped by 4 bases and J by 1 base, with 7 bases between them. Germline V gives CDR1 SGHVS, CDR2 FQNEAQ. The DNA of the CDR3 is TGTGCCAGCAGCTGGACTGGGAACACTGAAGCTTTCTTT. The encoded protein is CASSWTGNTEAFF.

This clone was seen once. The CDR3 DNA is TGTGCCAGTAGTTCCGAACAGGGAAGCAATCAGCCCCAGCATTTT. It encodes CASSSEQGSNQPQHF. The V and J genes are TRBV19 and TRBJ1-5, with D maybe TRBD1 (6 bases). V lost 5 bases and J 1 base, leaving 12 bases between the germline ends. From germline, CDR1 is LNHDA and CDR2 SQIVND (reference sequence). The CDR3 runs 15 residues. Filled out from reference TRBV19 and TRBJ1-5, the complete variable domain reads DGGITQSPKYLFRKEGQNVTLSCEQNLNHDAMYWYRQDPGQGLRLIYYSQIVNDFQKGDIAEGYSVSREKKESFPLTVTSAQKNPTAFYLCASSSEQGSNQPQHFGDGTRLSIL.

The chain employs TRBV11-2 and TRBJ1-2; D is unresolved. V lost 3 bases, J lost 5 bases, and 13 bases lay in between. The CDR3 spans 14 residues. Germline CDR1 and CDR2: SGHAT and FQNNGV. The CDR3 region has the DNA TGTGCCAGCAGCTTTCGCACCGGAGGGTATGGCTACACCTTC. It codes for CASSFRTGGYGYTF.

This sequence joins TRBV4-1 and TRBJ2-1, with TRBD2 matching 11 bases. Germline loops: CDR1 MGHRA, CDR2 YSYEKL. The CDR3 loop spans 17 amino acids. Trimming took 1 base from V and 4 from J; bases not matched to a gene: 6. For the CDR3, the DNA is TGCGCCAGCAGCCAAGGCCATAGCGGGGGGGCTTACAATGAGCAGTTCTTC. It yields the protein CASSQGHSGGAYNEQFF.

The CDR3 loop reads CASSLPGGTYGYTF. For the CDR3, the DNA is TGTGCCAGCAGCTTACCAGGGGGCACCTATGGCTACACCTTC. The chain carries TRBV7-9 and TRBJ1-2, with 8 bases identical to TRBD1. Germline V gene lookup returns CDR1 SEHNR and CDR2 FQNEAQ (reference sequence). The CDR3 is 14 residues long. The junction had 3 bases not matched to a gene; V was cut back by 2 bases and J by 4 bases.

This clone was seen only a few times. DNA of the CDR3: TGTGCCAGCAGCCTGGGACAGGGATCCTACAATGAGCAGTTCTTC. It translates to CASSLGQGSYNEQFF. This chain uses TRBV7-3 with TRBJ2-1, with 9 bases identical to TRBD1. The germline V gene encodes CDR1 SGHTA and CDR2 FQGTGA. V lost 5 bases, J lost 1 base, and 3 bases stayed unmatched. The CDR3 contains 15 residues.

J is TRBJ2-1 and V is TRBV7-9; 8 nucleotides align to TRBD1. J lost 0 bases, V lost 6 bases, and 4 bases had no gene match. Germline CDR1 and CDR2: SEHNR and FQNEAQ (reference sequence). This CDR3 is built from 15 residues. CDR3 loop: CASSHDRGSYNEQFF. In nucleotides, the CDR3 is TGTGCCAGCAGTCACGACAGGGGCTCCTACAATGAGCAGTTCTTC.

The V and J genes are TRBV19 and TRBJ2-7, with TRBD2 matching over 8 bases. The CDR3 runs 15 residues. Trimming removed 6 bases from V and 0 bases from J; junction bases left unmatched: 7. Looked up from germline, CDR1 is LNHDA and CDR2 is SQIVND (reference sequence). Written as DNA, the CDR3 is TGTGCCAGTAGCCTTTACGGGACTAGCTCCTACGAGCAGTACTTC. Translated, it gives CASSLYGTSSYEQYF.

The J gene is TRBJ1-3, the V gene TRBV11-2, with D possibly matching TRBD1 (5 bases). The V gene's germline CDR1 is SGHAT and CDR2 FQNNGV. V was shortened by 8 bases and J by 4 bases, with 15 bases between the two germline ends. The CDR3 totals 14 residues. CDR3 bases: TGTGCCAGCCTTTTGTGGGGCTCGGGAAACACCATATATTTT. Translated, it gives CASLLWGSGNTIYF. Complete variable domain (other parts from reference TRBV11-2 and TRBJ1-3): EAGVAQSPRYKIIEKRQSVAFWCNPISGHATLYWYQQILGQGPKLLIQFQNNGVVDDSQLPKDRFSAERLKGVDSTLKIQPAKLEDSAVYLCASLLWGSGNTIYFGEGSWLTVV.

This chain connects TRBV11-2 to TRBJ1-1; D call uncertain. Germline loops: CDR1 SGHAT, CDR2 FQNNGV. The length of the CDR3 is 12 residues. V was clipped by 5 bases and J by 8 bases, with 12 bases between them. In DNA form, the CDR3 reads TGTGCCAGCAGCCAAACCCCCGGGGAAGCTTTCTTT. Its translation: CASSQTPGEAFF.